These 10 T cell receptor beta chains came from one sample sequenced in a study of blood T cell repertoires in COVID-19. The repertoire was sequenced with immunoSEQ multiplex PCR; TCRdb's copy has only in-frame clones and lacks some. Among 150,000 to 200,000 clones listed, over 75% were seen once. Sequenced sample: peripheral blood. The receptors shown here come from a person between 65 and 80 years old with COVID-19, enrolled during active disease.

This clone came up once. J is TRBJ2-4 and V is TRBV3-1 (or the pseudogene TRBV3-2); TRBD2 agrees at 7 bases. The germline CDR1 and CDR2 sequences are LGHDT and YNNKEL (reference sequence). This CDR3 spans 15 amino acids. Trimming at V came to 3 bases and at J to 6 bases, leaving 8 bases not matched to a gene. The CDR3 sequence: CASSHGSGEGNIQYF. The CDR3 DNA follows: TGTGCCAGCAGCCACGGATCGGGGGAGGGAAACATTCAGTACTTC.

The CDR3 is CASSVGSGTDTQYF. In nucleotides, the CDR3 is TGTGCCAGCAGCGTAGGAAGCGGCACAGATACGCAGTATTTT. V usage is TRBV9 and J usage is TRBJ2-3; D is unresolved. The CDR3 is made up of 14 amino acids. Germline V gene data show CDR1 as SGDLS and CDR2 as YYNGEE. The germline V and J ends were trimmed by 0 bases and 1 base, with 6 bases remaining between them.

The count of this clone is one. The chain is built from TRBV20-1 and TRBJ2-7; TRBD2 matches at 10 bases. Trimming cost V 3 bases and J 5 bases; bases outside gene matches: 13. This CDR3 comprises 16 residues. Germline V CDR1 and CDR2: DFQATT, SNEGSKA (reference sequence). The CDR3 region has the DNA TGCAGTGCTAGTCGGGGAGCGGGAGGGATATCTCACGAGCAGTACTTC. Residues: CSASRGAGGISHEQYF.

The table lists this clone with a few counts. The gene calls are TRBV5-5 and TRBJ1-5; a weak D match, TRBD1 (5 bases). From germline, CDR1 is SGHKS and CDR2 YYEKEE (reference sequence). The CDR3 is 15 amino acids. Trimming removed 0 bases from V and 4 bases from J, with 11 bases in between. The CDR3 DNA sequence: TGTGCCAGCAGCTTGGAGGGGCGGGAAAATCAGCCCCAGCATTTT. Amino acid sequence: CASSLEGRENQPQHF.

The chain carries TRBV7-6 and TRBJ2-2; 12 positions match TRBD2. Germline loops: CDR1 SGHVS, CDR2 FNYEAQ. There are 16 residues in the CDR3. V shed 5 bases and J 4 bases; nucleotides not matched to a gene: 5. The CDR3 here is CASSPSSGGVTGELFF. As DNA, the CDR3 is TGTGCCAGCAGCCCCTCTAGCGGGGGGGTCACCGGGGAGCTGTTTTTT.

The genes are TRBV6-1 and TRBJ1-2; 7 nucleotides match TRBD1. The CDR3 extends over 13 amino acids. Germline lookup yields CDR1 MNHNS and CDR2 SASEGT. The J segment lost 3 bases and the V segment lost 3 bases, leaving 1 base of the junction unmatched. The CDR3 coding sequence is TGTGCCAGCAGTGACGACAGGGACTATGGCTACACCTTC. The encoded protein is CASSDDRDYGYTF.

The chain carries TRBV19 and TRBJ1-5; unclear D gene. V gave up 0 bases and J gave up 7 bases, with 16 bases separating them. The germline V gene encodes CDR1 LNHDA and CDR2 SQIVND (reference sequence). This CDR3 contains 16 residues. The CDR3: CASSIEGVRARQPQHF. For the CDR3, the DNA is TGTGCCAGTAGTATAGAGGGCGTGAGGGCGAGGCAGCCCCAGCATTTT.

This chain connects TRBV7-6 to TRBJ2-1; TRBD2 matches at 8 bases. Germline V gene sequence: CDR1 SGHVS, CDR2 FNYEAQ. This CDR3 spans 16 amino acids. Trimming at V came to 6 bases and at J to 2 bases, leaving 9 bases not matched to a gene. CDR3 DNA sequence: TGTGCCAGCAGTAAAACGACAGCGGGGGCCTACAATGAGCAGTTCTTC. This sequence encodes CASSKTTAGAYNEQFF.

The rearrangement joins TRBV7-9 to TRBJ2-1; TRBD2 might be the D (6 bases). The CDR3 loop spans 15 amino acids. Germline CDR1 SEHNR, CDR2 FQNEAQ (reference sequence). V shed 2 bases and J shed 6 bases, with 14 bases lying between them. CDR3 amino acids: CASSLTGVKGNEQFF. CDR3 DNA sequence: TGTGCCAGCAGCTTAACGGGAGTGAAAGGCAATGAGCAGTTCTTC.

The table lists this clone with many counts. Other nucleotide sequences in the sample specify the same CDR3. J is TRBJ1-1 and V is TRBV2; D perhaps matches TRBD1 (5 bases). The germline V gene encodes CDR1 SNHLY and CDR2 FYNNEI. V gave up 6 bases and J gave up 8 bases, with 16 bases separating them. The CDR3 extends over 13 amino acids. Written as DNA, the CDR3 is TGTGCCAGCAGGCGCGACAGCGCCACCGAAGCTTTCTTT. It specifies CASRRDSATEAFF.